The clone carrying this TCR beta chain was found once. A far larger clone is one base from this, pointing to a likely read error. The data originate from a study of shared clonotypes between healthy human individuals. Between the trimmed V and J ends, which lost 4 bases and 2 bases, there was a span of 6 bases. Per the germline V gene, CDR1 is SGHDN and CDR2 is FVKESK. The CDR3 is 12 amino acids. The replicate PCRs on unsorted PBMC were given 250 to 300 ng DNA, which is 25,000 to 35,000 T cell genomes. The table came from immunoSEQ multiplex PCR; TCRdb's copy has only in-frame clones and leaves some out. The sample records 470,000 or so clones, roughly 80% being singletons.

Source material: PBMCs. V and J are TRBV14 and TRBJ2-7; D is undetermined. This receptor was taken from a woman in her thirties or forties in good health. Some clones in this sample may be carry-over from other donors' samples. This chain's CDR3 is CASSLQPYEQYF. As DNA, the CDR3 is TGTGCCAGCAGCCTACAGCCCTACGAGCAGTACTTC.